This passage covers 27 T cell receptor beta chains from one sample sequenced in a study of T cell responses to AZD1222 COVID-19 vaccine. The method was immunoSEQ multiplex PCR; TCRdb's version includes in-frame clones alone and lacks a portion of them. Seen here are 130,000 or so clones, roughly 88% observed once, and the top ten hold approximately 1.1%. The source material was peripheral blood, sampled 28 days after the second AZD1222 dose. All receptors come from an adult who received the AZD1222 COVID-19 vaccine.

The chain employs TRBV6-6 and TRBJ1-4; possible D gene TRBD1, 6 bases. Trimming removed 5 bases at V and 8 bases at J, with 24 bases between. The CDR3 is 17 residues long. Germline CDR1 reads MNHNY; CDR2 reads SVGAGI (reference sequence). CDR3 loop: CASSPRGGWGVGEKLFF. DNA of the CDR3: TGTGCCAGCAGTCCCAGGGGCGGGTGGGGGGTAGGAGAAAAACTGTTTTTT.

This chain joins TRBV28 and TRBJ2-5, with TRBD2 matching 8 bases. The germline V gene encodes CDR1 MDHEN and CDR2 SYDVKM. The CDR3 is 14 amino acids. Unmatched junction bases numbered 4, after V lost 6 bases and J lost 1 base. In nucleotides, the CDR3 is TGTGCCAGCAGCAACCGGGGGGGCCAAGAGACCCAGTACTTC. It yields the protein CASSNRGGQETQYF.

This clone was detected a few times. The chain joins TRBV4-2 to TRBJ2-7, with D hard to call. V gave up 0 bases and J gave up 1 base, with 4 bases separating them. The germline CDR1 and CDR2 sequences are LGHNA and YNFKEQ. This CDR3 is built from 13 residues. This CDR3 reads CASSQDRSYEQYF. In DNA, the CDR3 is TGTGCCAGCAGCCAAGATCGGTCCTACGAGCAGTACTTC.

The chain is built from TRBV27 and TRBJ2-3; 12 bases match TRBD2. Germline values: CDR1 MNHEY, CDR2 SMNVEV (reference sequence). V lost 6 bases to trimming and J lost 2 bases; unmatched junction nucleotides: 12. This CDR3 is 18 amino acids long. The CDR3 DNA sequence: TGTGCCAGCAGCCGACTAGCGGGAGTACCCTTGAACACAGATACGCAGTATTTT. It yields the protein CASSRLAGVPLNTDTQYF.

This clone was found a few times. The chain couples TRBV15 to TRBJ1-2; D is undetermined. V was cut by 0 bases and J by 8 bases, with 13 bases left in between. The CDR3 runs to 14 residues. CDR1 is LNHNV and CDR2 is YYDKDF in the germline V gene (reference sequence). For the CDR3, the DNA is TGTGCCACCAGCAGAGATCCTGACATCGACGGCTACACCTTC. Its protein is CATSRDPDIDGYTF. Full variable domain (outside the CDR3, taken from reference TRBV15 and TRBJ1-2): DAMVIQNPRYQVTQFGKPVTLSCSQTLNHNVMYWYQQKSSQAPKLLFHYYDKDFNNEADTPDNFQSRRPNTSFCFLDIRSPGLGDTAMYLCATSRDPDIDGYTFGSGTRLTVV.

The rearrangement uses TRBV7-2 and TRBJ1-3; TRBD1 matches at 7 bases. The CDR3 totals 14 residues. Germline loops: CDR1 SGHTA, CDR2 FQGNSA. The V segment lost 3 bases and the J segment 8 bases; nucleotides outside the gene matches: 7. The CDR3 spells CASSFVEGADTIYF. The CDR3 coding sequence is TGTGCCAGCAGCTTTGTGGAGGGGGCGGACACCATATATTTT.

This clone was found once. Here the CDR3 reads CASKIDLNTGELFF. The CDR3 region has the DNA TGTGCCAGCAAGATAGACTTGAACACCGGGGAGCTGTTTTTT. The chain combines TRBV6-4 with TRBJ2-2; D not resolved. The V end lost 7 bases, the J end lost 1 base, and 10 bases lay between the germline ends. Germline V gene lookup returns CDR1 MRHNA and CDR2 SNTAGT. CDR3 length: 14 amino acids.

The chain employs TRBV6-5 and TRBJ1-1; D is ambiguous. The ends were cut back, 0 bases at V and 7 bases at J, with 12 bases in the middle. This CDR3 is built from 14 residues. Germline loops: CDR1 MNHEY, CDR2 SVGAGI. The CDR3 DNA reads TGTGCCAGCAGTTACTCGAGAAACGCAGTTGAAGCTTTCTTT. It is translated as CASSYSRNAVEAFF.

This chain uses TRBV25-1 with TRBJ1-1; the D is unclear. This CDR3 is 12 amino acids long. Trimming took off 7 bases at V and 5 bases at J, with 11 bases between the two ends. CDR1 MGHDK and CDR2 SYGVNS come from the germline V gene. In DNA form, the CDR3 reads TGTGCCAGCACCCTATCTAGGACTGAAGCTTTCTTT. This translates into CASTLSRTEAFF. Full variable domain (remainder filled in from reference TRBV25-1 and TRBJ1-1): EADIYQTPRYLVIGTGKKITLECSQTMGHDKMYWYQQDPGMELHLIHYSYGVNSTEKGDLSSESTVSRIRTEHFPLTLESARPSHTSQYLCASTLSRTEAFFGQGTRLTVV.

V and J are TRBV11-3 and TRBJ2-3; D not resolved. The CDR3 length is 17 residues. The germline V gene encodes CDR1 SGHNT and CDR2 YENEEA. Trimming cost V 2 bases and J 0 bases, with 15 bases left between them. The CDR3, as DNA: TGTGCCAGCAGCTTATCGATTCGCCATACTAGCACAGATACGCAGTATTTT. Protein sequence: CASSLSIRHTSTDTQYF. Filled out from reference TRBV11-3 and TRBJ2-3, the complete variable domain reads EAGVVQSPRYKIIEKKQPVAFWCNPISGHNTLYWYLQNLGQGPELLIRYENEEAVDDSQLPKDRFSAERLKGVDSTLKIQPAELGDSAVYLCASSLSIRHTSTDTQYFGPGTRLTVL.

This chain joins TRBV14 and TRBJ1-3, with 9 nucleotides matching TRBD1. Trimming at V came to 4 bases and at J to 2 bases, leaving 6 bases not matched to a gene. There are 16 residues in the CDR3. Looked up from germline, CDR1 is SGHDN and CDR2 is FVKESK. The CDR3: CASSRQGGFAGNTIYF. In DNA, the CDR3 is TGTGCCAGCAGCCGACAGGGGGGATTTGCTGGAAACACCATATATTTT.

The CDR3 reads CASSTRLADSYEQYF. The CDR3 DNA is TGTGCCAGCAGCACGAGACTAGCAGACTCCTACGAGCAGTACTTC. V and J are TRBV7-9 and TRBJ2-7; 7 bases agree with TRBD2. There are 15 residues in the CDR3. Looked up from germline, CDR1 is SEHNR and CDR2 is FQNEAQ (reference sequence). The junction had 7 bases not matched to a gene; V was cut back by 5 bases and J by 0 bases.

The rearrangement uses TRBV24-1 and TRBJ1-2, with D maybe TRBD1 (6 bases). The CDR3 is 14 residues long. The germline V and J ends were trimmed by 2 bases and 4 bases, with 10 bases remaining between them. CDR1 KGHDR and CDR2 SFDVKD come from the germline V gene. Here the CDR3 reads CATSDSQGVYGYTF. In DNA form, the CDR3 reads TGTGCCACCAGTGATTCACAGGGTGTCTATGGCTACACCTTC.

In its sample, this clone was seen once. The chain has TRBV2 and TRBJ2-7; 7 bases match TRBD1. Unmatched junction bases numbered 17, after V lost 7 bases and J lost 5 bases. This CDR3 spans 16 amino acids. Germline V gives CDR1 SNHLY, CDR2 FYNNEI. CDR3 in DNA: TGTGCCAGCACCGAAGGATACGGAGACAGGGTCCACGAGCAGTACTTC. Translated: CASTEGYGDRVHEQYF.

The chain carries TRBV7-2 and TRBJ2-1; D remains unclear. Germline V gives CDR1 SGHTA, CDR2 FQGNSA. Trimming left V 2 bases short and J 7 bases short, with 6 bases between. The CDR3 contains 12 residues. This chain's CDR3 is CASSLYGNEQFF. DNA for the CDR3: TGTGCCAGCAGCTTATATGGTAATGAGCAGTTCTTC.

The chain joins TRBV2 to TRBJ1-2; D is ambiguous. V gave up 6 bases and J gave up 8 bases, with 7 bases separating them. This CDR3 has 10 amino acids. Germline V gene data show CDR1 as SNHLY and CDR2 as FYNNEI. The CDR3 DNA is TGTGCCAGCAGGAACATCGGCTACACCTTC. Translating it yields CASRNIGYTF.

V and J are TRBV7-9 and TRBJ1-1; the match to TRBD1 covers 7 bases. This CDR3 has 16 residues. The J segment lost 2 bases and the V segment lost 5 bases, leaving 11 bases of the junction unmatched. Germline assignment: CDR1 SEHNR and CDR2 FQNEAQ (reference sequence). The CDR3 here is CASSPARTGDNTEAFF. The CDR3 DNA follows: TGTGCCAGCAGCCCCGCGCGGACAGGAGATAACACTGAAGCTTTCTTT.

This clone was observed a few times. The chain recombines TRBV7-3 with TRBJ2-3; tentative D call: TRBD1 (5 bases). Germline V lookup: CDR1 SGHTA, CDR2 FQGTGA. The CDR3 has 13 amino acids. V lost 2 bases to trimming and J lost 9 bases, with 12 bases between them. The CDR3 coding sequence is TGTGCCAGCAGCTTATTGAAATCAGGGACGCAGTATTTT. As protein: CASSLLKSGTQYF.

This chain joins TRBV7-9 and TRBJ1-2, with unresolved D. The CDR3 runs to 12 residues. Trimming stripped 5 bases from V and 8 bases from J, with 12 bases between. Germline V lookup: CDR1 SEHNR, CDR2 FQNEAQ (reference sequence). The CDR3 nucleotides read TGTGCCAGCAGCCCCGTATCGTGGGGCTACACCTTC. This gives the protein CASSPVSWGYTF. Looking up the rest from reference TRBV7-9 and TRBJ1-2 gives the full variable domain: DTGVSQNPRHKITKRGQNVTFRCDPISEHNRLYWYRQTLGQGPEFLTYFQNEAQLEKSRLLSDRFSAERPKGSFSTLEIQRTEQGDSAMYLCASSPVSWGYTFGSGTRLTVV.

On this clone itself: A much larger clone sits a single nucleotide away, making a read error possible. The chain links TRBV6-4 to TRBJ2-2; D remains unclear. The CDR3 runs 13 residues. CDR1 MRHNA and CDR2 SNTAGT come from the germline V gene. Trimming pared 3 bases from V and 1 base from J, leaving 3 bases between. CDR3 bases: TGTGCCAGCAGTGAGGGGAACACCGGGGAGCTGTTTTTT. Its protein is CASSEGNTGELFF.

V is TRBV5-4 and J is TRBJ2-7; D not certain. CDR1 SGHNT and CDR2 YYREEE come from the germline V gene (reference sequence). The CDR3 is made up of 15 amino acids. Trimming pared 6 bases from V and 2 bases from J, leaving 18 bases between. Here the CDR3 reads CASTNHGGGTYEQYF. CDR3 DNA: TGTGCCAGCACCAACCATGGTGGCGGAACCTACGAGCAGTACTTC. Together with reference TRBV5-4 and TRBJ2-7, the CDR3 gives the full variable domain: ETGVTQSPTHLIKTRGQQVTLRCSSQSGHNTVSWYQQALGQGPQFIFQYYREEENGRGNFPPRFSGLQFPNYSSELNVNALELDDSALYLCASTNHGGGTYEQYFGPGTRLTVT.

V usage is TRBV28 and J usage is TRBJ1-2; 7 bases are a match to TRBD1. Per the germline V gene, CDR1 is MDHEN and CDR2 is SYDVKM. CDR3 length: 14 residues. The ends lost 6 bases at V and 3 bases at J; junction bases unmatched: 7. The DNA for the CDR3 is TGTGCCAGCAGACCGGGACAGACGCACTATGGCTACACCTTC. Its translation is CASRPGQTHYGYTF.

In this sample, this clone turned up a few times. An end of the junction does not agree with germline; a read error may underlie this. V and J are TRBV7-7 and TRBJ2-7, with 7 bases aligning to TRBD1. CDR1 and CDR2 from the germline V gene are SSHAT and FNYEAQ (reference sequence). This CDR3 is built from 13 residues. CDR3 sequence: CASSNGQAYEQYF. The CDR3 DNA reads TGTGCTAGCAGCAACGGACAGGCCTACGAGCAGTACTTC.

The chain employs TRBV2 and TRBJ2-1, with TRBD2 matching over 14 bases. Germline V lookup: CDR1 SNHLY, CDR2 FYNNEI. J lost 10 bases, V lost 6 bases, and 8 bases had no gene match. The CDR3 contains 15 residues. Here the CDR3 reads CASSEGLAGVSEQFF. CDR3 sequence (DNA): TGTGCCAGCAGCGAGGGACTAGCGGGAGTATCGGAGCAGTTCTTC.

CDR3: CASSSPTDYEQFF. For the CDR3, the DNA is TGTGCCAGCAGTTCCCCTACTGACTATGAGCAGTTCTTC. This chain links TRBV2 with TRBJ2-1; the D is unclear. Germline values: CDR1 SNHLY, CDR2 FYNNEI. V was cut by 5 bases and J by 8 bases, with 13 bases left in between. This CDR3 has 13 residues. The full variable domain, rest sourced from reference TRBV2 and TRBJ2-1, is EPEVTQTPSHQVTQMGQEVILRCVPISNHLYFYWYRQILGQKVEFLVSFYNNEISEKSEIFDDQFSVERPDGSNFTLKIRSTKLEDSAMYFCASSSPTDYEQFFGPGTRLTVL.

This sequence joins TRBV18 and TRBJ2-7, with D hard to call. V gave up 5 bases and J gave up 0 bases, with 8 bases separating them. The germline gives CDR1 KGHSH, CDR2 LQKENI. CDR3 length: 13 residues. CDR3 bases: TGTGCCAGCTCATCAATGCCCTCCTACGAGCAGTACTTC. Its protein product is CASSSMPSYEQYF.

The V and J genes are TRBV6-5 and TRBJ1-5, with a tentative D call TRBD1 (6 bases). The CDR3 runs 13 residues. In germline, CDR1 is MNHEY, CDR2 SVGAGI. V lost 10 bases to trimming and J lost 8 bases, with 18 bases between them. CDR3 nucleotides: TGTGCCATTAATAGGGGGTACGCGGAGCCCCAGCATTTT. It yields the protein CAINRGYAEPQHF.